This T cell receptor (beta chain) came from a study of T cells after yellow fever vaccination. Overall study context: SMART-Seq v4 Ultra Low Input prepared the low-cell-number fractions.

TCRdb ran MiXCR on the 5' RACE reads and lists one entry per CDR3 protein. The data contain 250,000 to 300,000 distinct CDR3 sequences, under 9% of them singletons. Germline V gene sequence: CDR1 LNHDA, CDR2 SQIVND (reference sequence). The length of the CDR3 is 16 residues. V dropped 2 bases and J dropped 0 bases, with 11 bases sitting between them. This clonotype was seen a handful of times. The chain is built from TRBV19 and TRBJ1-5; no reliable D call. This sequence was found in a man aged 18 to 29 who received the YFV17D yellow fever vaccine. The material sequenced was CD4+ T cells sorted from PBMCs, taken 5 days after the yellow fever booster vaccination. CDR3 amino acids: CASSISGSYSNQPQHF. The CDR3 nucleotides read TGTGCCAGTAGTATATCGGGCAGCTATAGCAATCAGCCCCAGCATTTT.